This TCR beta chain stems from a study of control samples from healthy donors and cancer patients. Assay used: immunoSEQ multiplex PCR; TCRdb lists only in-frame clones, some missing. Among 150,000 to 200,000 clones listed, 88% were seen once. The V segment lost 4 bases and the J segment 3 bases; nucleotides outside the gene matches: 7. Germline CDR1 and CDR2: LGHDT and YNNKEL (reference sequence). The CDR3 sequence is 16 residues long. Sequenced material: blood. This TCR derives from a woman aged 25 to 39 in good health. V usage is TRBV3-1 (or the pseudogene TRBV3-2) and J usage is TRBJ1-3, with 9 bases matching TRBD1. For the CDR3, the DNA is TGTGCCAGCAGCCCTCAGACAGGGGGAATTGGAAACACCATATATTTT. This sequence encodes CASSPQTGGIGNTIYF.